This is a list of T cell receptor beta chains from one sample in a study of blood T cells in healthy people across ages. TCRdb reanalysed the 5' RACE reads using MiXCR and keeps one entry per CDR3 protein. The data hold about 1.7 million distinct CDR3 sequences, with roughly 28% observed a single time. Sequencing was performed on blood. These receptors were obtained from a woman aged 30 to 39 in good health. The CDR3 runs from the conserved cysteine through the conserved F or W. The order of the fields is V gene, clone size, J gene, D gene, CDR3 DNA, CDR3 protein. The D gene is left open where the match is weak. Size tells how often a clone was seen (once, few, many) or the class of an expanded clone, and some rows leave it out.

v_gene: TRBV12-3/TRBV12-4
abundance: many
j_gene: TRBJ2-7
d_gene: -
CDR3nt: TGTGCCAGCAGTGCAGATCCGGGACCCAGGTACGAGCAGTACTTC
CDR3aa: CASSADPGPRYEQYF

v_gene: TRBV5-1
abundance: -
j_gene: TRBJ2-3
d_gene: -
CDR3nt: TGCGCCAGCAGGTGGGACCACGTCACAGATACGCAGTATTTT
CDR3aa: CASRWDHVTDTQYF

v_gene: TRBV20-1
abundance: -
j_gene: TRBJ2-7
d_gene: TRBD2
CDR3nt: TGCAGTGCTAGAGTGGGGACTAGCGGGACCAATGAGCAGTACTTC
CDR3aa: CSARVGTSGTNEQYF

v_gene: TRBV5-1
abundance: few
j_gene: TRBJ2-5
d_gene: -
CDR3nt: TGCGCCAGCAGCAAGGGACCGACATCTTTCGAGACCCAGTACTTC
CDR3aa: CASSKGPTSFETQYF

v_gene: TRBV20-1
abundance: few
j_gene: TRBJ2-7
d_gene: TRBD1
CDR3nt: TGCAGTGCTAGAGTCCACCCTGGGGGCAGGGGGCAGGGCGAGCAGTACTTC
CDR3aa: CSARVHPGGRGQGEQYF

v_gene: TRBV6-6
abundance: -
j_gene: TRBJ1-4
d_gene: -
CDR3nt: TGTGCCAGCAGTTACTCGATGTTGACATCAACTAATGAAAAACTGTTTTTT
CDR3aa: CASSYSMLTSTNEKLFF

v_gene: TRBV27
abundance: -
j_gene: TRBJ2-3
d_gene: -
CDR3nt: TGTGCCAGCAGTTTAAATCCGGACGGTTCAGATACGCAGTATTTT
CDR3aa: CASSLNPDGSDTQYF

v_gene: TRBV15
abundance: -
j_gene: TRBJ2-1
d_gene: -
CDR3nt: TGTGCCACCGGGGGGGCTTACTACAATGAGCAGTTCTTC
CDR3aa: CATGGAYYNEQFF

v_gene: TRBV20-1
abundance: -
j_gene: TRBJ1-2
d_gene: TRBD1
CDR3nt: TGCAGTGCTAGTAGACAGGGGGATCCCTATGGCTACACCTTC
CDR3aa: CSASRQGDPYGYTF

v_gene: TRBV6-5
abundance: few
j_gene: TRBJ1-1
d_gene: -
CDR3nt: TGTGCCAGCAGCGGAACAGGATCGGTAACTGAAGCTTTCTTT
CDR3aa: CASSGTGSVTEAFF

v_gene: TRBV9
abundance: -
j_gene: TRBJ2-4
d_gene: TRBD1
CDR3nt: TGTGCCAGCAGCGTTCTCTCGGGACAGGGGCTCAATGAGCAGTACTTC
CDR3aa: CASSVLSGQGLNEQYF

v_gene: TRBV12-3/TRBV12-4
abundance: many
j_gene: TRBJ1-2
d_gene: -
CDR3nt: TGTGCCAGCAGCCCGATCAACTATGGCTACACCTTC
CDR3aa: CASSPINYGYTF

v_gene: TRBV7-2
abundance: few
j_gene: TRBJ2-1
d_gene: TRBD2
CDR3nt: TGTGCCAGCAGCTTAGTATCGCGGGGGGGCAATGAGCAGTTCTTC
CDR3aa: CASSLVSRGGNEQFF

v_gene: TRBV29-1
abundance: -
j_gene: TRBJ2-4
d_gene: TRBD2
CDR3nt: TGCAGCGTTAGAGGACTAGCAGTCCACGGGCAGTACTTT
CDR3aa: CSVRGLAVHGQYF

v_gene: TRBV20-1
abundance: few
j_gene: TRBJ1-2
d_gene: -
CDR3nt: TGCAGTGCTAGGCACAGGGAGTTAGGTGGCTACACCTTC
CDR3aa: CSARHRELGGYTF

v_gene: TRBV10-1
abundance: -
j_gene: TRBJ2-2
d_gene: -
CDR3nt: TGCGCCAGCAGTGAAGAACCGGTCACCGGGGAGCTGTTTTTT
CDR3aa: CASSEEPVTGELFF

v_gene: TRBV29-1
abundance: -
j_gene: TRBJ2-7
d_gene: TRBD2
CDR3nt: TGCAGCGTTGAAAAAGGGCGGGGAGGGGACGAGCAGTACTTC
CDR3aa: CSVEKGRGGDEQYF

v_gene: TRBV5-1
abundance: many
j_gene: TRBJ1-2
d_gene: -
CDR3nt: TGCGCCAGCACCCGGGGGGATACTAACTATGGCTACACCTTC
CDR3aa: CASTRGDTNYGYTF

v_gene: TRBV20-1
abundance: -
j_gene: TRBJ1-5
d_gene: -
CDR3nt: TGCAGTGCTAGTCCGGAGACACGCAATCAGCCCCAGCATTTT
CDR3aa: CSASPETRNQPQHF

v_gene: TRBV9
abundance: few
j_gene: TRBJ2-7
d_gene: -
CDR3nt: TGTGCCAGCAGCGTAAGCGGACCCCCCCACGAGCAGTACTTC
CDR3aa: CASSVSGPPHEQYF

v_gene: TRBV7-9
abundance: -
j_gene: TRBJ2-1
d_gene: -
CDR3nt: TGTGCCAGCAGCTTAGACGGCGTCGTCTCGTCCCCGTTCTTC
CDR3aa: CASSLDGVVSSPFF

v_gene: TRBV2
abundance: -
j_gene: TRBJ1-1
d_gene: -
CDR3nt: TGTGCCAGCAGGAGGATAGCAGGGGCAGGAACTGAAGCTTTCTTT
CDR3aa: CASRRIAGAGTEAFF

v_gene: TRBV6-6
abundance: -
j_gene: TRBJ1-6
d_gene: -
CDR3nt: TGTGTCAGCAGTTACTCCGGGACGGAAAATTCACCCCTCCACTTT
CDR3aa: CVSSYSGTENSPLHF

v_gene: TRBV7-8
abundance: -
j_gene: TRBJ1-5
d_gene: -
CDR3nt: TGTGCCAGCGGAACCAGGGGCTCGGGCAATCAGCCCCAGCATTTT
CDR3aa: CASGTRGSGNQPQHF

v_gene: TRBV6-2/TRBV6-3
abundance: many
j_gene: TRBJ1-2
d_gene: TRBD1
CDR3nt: TGTGCCAGCAGTCAGGGACAGGGCCGTAACTATGGCTACACCTTC
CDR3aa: CASSQGQGRNYGYTF

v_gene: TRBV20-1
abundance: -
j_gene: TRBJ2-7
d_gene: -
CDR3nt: TGCAGTGCTAGAGATCCGGGGAGCTCCTACAATGAGCAGTACTTC
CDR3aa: CSARDPGSSYNEQYF

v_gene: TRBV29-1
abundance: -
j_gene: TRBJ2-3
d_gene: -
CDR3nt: TGCAGCACATGGGGCACAGATACGCAGTATTTT
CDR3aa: CSTWGTDTQYF

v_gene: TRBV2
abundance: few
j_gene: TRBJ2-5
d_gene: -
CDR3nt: TGTGCCAGCAGTGAAGATCTGGGGGCGAAGACCCAGTACTTC
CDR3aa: CASSEDLGAKTQYF

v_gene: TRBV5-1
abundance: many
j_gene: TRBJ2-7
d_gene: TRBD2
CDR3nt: TGCGCCAGCAGTCTTCTAGCGGGAGACCCCTCCTACGAGCAGTACTTC
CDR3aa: CASSLLAGDPSYEQYF

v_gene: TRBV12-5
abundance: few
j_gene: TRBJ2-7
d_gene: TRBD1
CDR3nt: TGTGCTAGTGGCAAACAGGGGACCCATTCCTACGAGCAGTACTTC
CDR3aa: CASGKQGTHSYEQYF

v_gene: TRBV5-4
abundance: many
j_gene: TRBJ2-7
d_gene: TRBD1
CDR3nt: TGTGCCAGCAGCTTACGGGACAGGGTCAACGAGCAGTACTTC
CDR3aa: CASSLRDRVNEQYF

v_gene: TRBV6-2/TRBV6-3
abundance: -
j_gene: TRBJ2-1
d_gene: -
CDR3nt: TGTGCCAGCAGTTCCCCGGGACTGCAGCAGTTCTTC
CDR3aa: CASSSPGLQQFF

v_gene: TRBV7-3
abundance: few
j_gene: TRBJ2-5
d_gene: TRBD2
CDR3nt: TGTGCCAGCAGCCCAGGGACTAGCGGGGGCCAGACCCAGTACTTC
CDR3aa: CASSPGTSGGQTQYF

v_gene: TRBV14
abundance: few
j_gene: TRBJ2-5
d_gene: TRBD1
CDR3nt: TGTGCCAGCAGCCAAGAGCACAGGGGACGGGAGACCCAGTACTTC
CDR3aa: CASSQEHRGRETQYF

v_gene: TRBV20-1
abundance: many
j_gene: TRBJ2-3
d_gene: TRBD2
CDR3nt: TGCAGTGCTAGAGGCCGCGGGAGCGTCGGAGATACGCAGTATTTT
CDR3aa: CSARGRGSVGDTQYF

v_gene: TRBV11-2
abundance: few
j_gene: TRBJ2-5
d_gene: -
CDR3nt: TGTGCCAGCAGCGGGGGACTCCCTAGGAGAGAGACCCAGTACTTC
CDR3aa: CASSGGLPRRETQYF

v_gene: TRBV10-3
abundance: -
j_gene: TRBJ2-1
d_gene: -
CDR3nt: TGTGCCATCAGTGAGTCCCTAGCGTCGGGGGATGAGCAGTTCTTC
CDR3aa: CAISESLASGDEQFF

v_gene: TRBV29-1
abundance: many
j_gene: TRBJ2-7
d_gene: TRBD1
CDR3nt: TGCAGCGTTGGAGACAGGGTCCCCTACGAGCAGTACTTC
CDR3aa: CSVGDRVPYEQYF

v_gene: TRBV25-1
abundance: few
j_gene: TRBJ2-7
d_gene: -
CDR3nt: TGTGCCAGCAGTGACCTTGGGGTGAACGAGCAGTACTTC
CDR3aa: CASSDLGVNEQYF

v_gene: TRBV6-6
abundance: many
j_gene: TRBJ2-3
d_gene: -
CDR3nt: TGTGCCAGCAGTCCTACTTCGGGGGATACGCAGTATTTT
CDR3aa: CASSPTSGDTQYF

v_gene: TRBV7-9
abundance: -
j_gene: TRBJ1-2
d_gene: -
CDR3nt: TGTGCCAGCAGCAAACATCTCTGGGATGGCTACACCTTC
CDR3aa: CASSKHLWDGYTF

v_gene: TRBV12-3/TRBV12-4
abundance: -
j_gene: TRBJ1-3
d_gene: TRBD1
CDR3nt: TGTGCCAGCAGTTCTCAGGGGGCAAACACCATATATTTT
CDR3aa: CASSSQGANTIYF

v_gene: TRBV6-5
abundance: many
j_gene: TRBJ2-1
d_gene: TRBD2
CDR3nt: TGTGCCAGCAGTTCTGCCGGACTAGTAGTATGGGAGCAGTTCTTC
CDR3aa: CASSSAGLVVWEQFF

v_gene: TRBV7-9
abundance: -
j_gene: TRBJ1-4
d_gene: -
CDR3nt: TGTGCCAGCACCTGGTCGTCGGGGGGACAAAAACTGTTTTTT
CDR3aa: CASTWSSGGQKLFF

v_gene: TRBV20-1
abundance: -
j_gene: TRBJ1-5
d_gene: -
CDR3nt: TGCAGTGCTAGCGAGTATACGGCTCGAATTAGCAATCAGCCCCAGCATTTT
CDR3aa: CSASEYTARISNQPQHF

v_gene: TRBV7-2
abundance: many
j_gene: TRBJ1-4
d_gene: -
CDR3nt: TGTGCCAGCAGCCTACTAGGGGCCGGTAATGAAAAACTGTTTTTT
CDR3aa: CASSLLGAGNEKLFF

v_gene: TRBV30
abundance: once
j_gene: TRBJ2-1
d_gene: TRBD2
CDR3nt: TGTGCCTGGAGCCCTGGGACTAGCGGGTACAATGAGCAGTTCTTC
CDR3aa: CAWSPGTSGYNEQFF

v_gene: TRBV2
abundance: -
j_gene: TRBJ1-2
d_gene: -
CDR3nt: TGTGCCAGCGGATCGGGACTAGACGTCTATGGCTACACCTTC
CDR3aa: CASGSGLDVYGYTF